These 22 T cell receptor beta chains came from one sample sequenced in a study of blood T cell repertoires in COVID-19. Assay: immunoSEQ multiplex PCR; the TCRdb copy retains only in-frame clones and omits some. The data contain around 250,000 clones, roughly 82% of them singletons. Sequenced sample: peripheral blood. These receptors were taken from an elderly man with acute or convalescent COVID-19.

V is TRBV20-1 and J is TRBJ1-1, with unresolved D. Germline V CDR1 and CDR2: DFQATT, SNEGSKA (reference sequence). The CDR3 is 15 amino acids. Trimming pared 3 bases from V and 0 bases from J, leaving 14 bases between. The CDR3 DNA reads TGCAGTGCTAGTTACGCGGGTCAAGTGAACACTGAAGCTTTCTTT. It is translated as CSASYAGQVNTEAFF.

CDR3 in DNA: TGCGCCAGCAGCCAAGTAAGCGGAAACTCTGGAAACACCATATATTTT. It codes for CASSQVSGNSGNTIYF. The V and J genes are TRBV4-1 and TRBJ1-3, with D unresolved. This CDR3 comprises 16 residues. Germline loops: CDR1 MGHRA, CDR2 YSYEKL. Between the trimmed V and J ends, which lost 1 base and 0 bases, there was a span of 10 bases.

The DNA of the CDR3 is TGTGCCAGCAGTTTCCTGGGGGCAGGGGATCAGCCCCAGCATTTT. As protein: CASSFLGAGDQPQHF. V gene TRBV27 combines with J gene TRBJ1-5; possible D gene TRBD1, 6 bases. This CDR3 spans 15 amino acids. Germline values: CDR1 MNHEY, CDR2 SMNVEV (reference sequence). V lost 3 bases and J lost 5, with 14 bases in between.

CDR3 in DNA: TGTGCCAGCAGCTTGGGGAGGGTGGCAGATACGCAGTATTTT. Protein sequence: CASSLGRVADTQYF. The V call is TRBV2, the J call TRBJ2-3; 7 bases align to TRBD2. CDR3 length: 14 residues. The germline gives CDR1 SNHLY, CDR2 FYNNEI. V trimming: 6 bases; J trimming: 4 bases; junction bases outside the gene matches: 7.

The J gene is TRBJ2-1, the V gene TRBV5-4, with 7 bases matching TRBD2. This CDR3 has 15 residues. Germline V gene data show CDR1 as SGHNT and CDR2 as YYREEE (reference sequence). V shed 0 bases, J shed 6 bases, and the junction held 6 bases outside the gene matches. The CDR3 loop is CASSLVSGLSNEQFF. The CDR3 DNA follows: TGTGCCAGCAGCTTGGTTAGCGGGTTATCCAATGAGCAGTTCTTC.

V and J are TRBV3-1 (or the pseudogene TRBV3-2) and TRBJ2-2, with TRBD1 matching over 8 bases. Germline loops: CDR1 LGHDT, CDR2 YNNKEL (reference sequence). V lost 4 bases to trimming and J lost 5 bases; unmatched junction nucleotides: 9. The CDR3 covers 16 residues. The CDR3 nucleotides are TGTGCCAGCAGCCCTTTCCAGGGGGCGTGGACCGGGGAGCTGTTTTTT. It yields the protein CASSPFQGAWTGELFF.

CDR3 nucleotide sequence: TGTGCCAGCAGCCAGACACCTTATGGCTACACCTTC. This translates into CASSQTPYGYTF. The rearrangement links TRBV14 to TRBJ1-2; D unresolved. Germline lookup yields CDR1 SGHDN and CDR2 FVKESK. Deletions cut 3 bases from V and 5 bases from J, with 7 bases between. The CDR3 length is 12 residues.

The rearrangement uses TRBV28 and TRBJ1-1; 9 nucleotides line up with TRBD1. This CDR3 is built from 13 residues. Germline CDR1 MDHEN, CDR2 SYDVKM. Trimming cost V 3 bases and J 10 bases; bases outside gene matches: 6. The DNA for the CDR3 is TGTGCCAGCAGTTTTCAACAGGGGGCTGGAGCTTTCTTT. Amino acid sequence: CASSFQQGAGAFF.

The genes are TRBV28 and TRBJ1-3; D may be TRBD1 (6 bases). V was clipped by 3 bases and J by 2 bases, with 11 bases between them. Germline V CDR1 and CDR2: MDHEN, SYDVKM. The CDR3 sequence is 15 residues long. The CDR3 DNA reads TGTGCCAGCAGTTTCCTTACAGGGACTGGAAACACCATATATTTT. Translating gives CASSFLTGTGNTIYF.

The rearrangement joins TRBV7-9 to TRBJ1-1; 7 nucleotides align to TRBD1. CDR3 length equals 14 residues. Germline V gene sequence: CDR1 SEHNR, CDR2 FQNEAQ (reference sequence). Trimming took 5 bases from V and 1 from J; bases not matched to a gene: 4. DNA for the CDR3: TGTGCCAGCAGCAGGGACAGTTCGAACACTGAAGCTTTCTTT. It yields the protein CASSRDSSNTEAFF.

The rearrangement joins TRBV4-1 to TRBJ1-4; D uncertain. Looked up from germline, CDR1 is MGHRA and CDR2 is YSYEKL. The length of the CDR3 is 14 residues. The V gene lost 1 base and the J gene lost 4 bases, with 7 bases spanning the gap. The CDR3 is CASSQGALNEKLFF. The CDR3 DNA is TGCGCCAGCAGCCAAGGGGCCCTTAATGAAAAACTGTTTTTT.

There are a few counts of this clone. This chain uses TRBV5-4 with TRBJ1-1; 10 bases agree with TRBD1. CDR3 length: 16 amino acids. V lost 4 bases and J lost 1; bases outside the gene matches: 7. The germline CDR1 and CDR2 sequences are SGHNT and YYREEE (reference sequence). CDR3 region: CASSIWDRGQNTEAFF. The CDR3 DNA reads as TGTGCCAGCAGCATCTGGGACAGGGGACAGAACACTGAAGCTTTCTTT.

The CDR3: CSVRTGGATEAFF. The CDR3 DNA is TGCAGCGTTCGGACAGGGGGGGCCACTGAAGCTTTCTTT. The chain employs TRBV29-1 and TRBJ1-1; 10 nucleotides align to TRBD1. The CDR3 length is 13 residues. Germline trimming cut 5 bases from V and 4 bases from J; bases unmatched to any gene: 4. Germline loops: CDR1 SQVTM, CDR2 ANQGSEA.

The chain has TRBV5-4 and TRBJ2-7; 7 bases align to TRBD1. Unmatched junction bases numbered 11, after V lost 2 bases and J lost 0 bases. The CDR3 runs to 17 residues. Germline CDR1 and CDR2: SGHNT and YYREEE (reference sequence). The CDR3 DNA follows: TGTGCCAGCAGCTTAGGGCGGACAGGCGCAAGCTCCTACGAGCAGTACTTC. Protein product: CASSLGRTGASSYEQYF.

This sequence joins TRBV6-6 and TRBJ1-1, with 9 bases fitting TRBD1. Germline-derived CDR1 and CDR2 are MNHNY and SVGAGI (reference sequence). V shed 5 bases, J shed 3 bases, and the junction held 13 bases outside the gene matches. The CDR3 has 17 amino acids. CDR3 region: CASSPPGTGWKDTEAFF. The CDR3, as DNA: TGTGCCAGCAGTCCACCCGGGACAGGGTGGAAGGACACTGAAGCTTTCTTT.

J is TRBJ1-1 and V is TRBV21-1. TRBV21-1 is labeled a pseudogene. The CDR3 consists of 18 residues. CDR3: CASSKSLETAGENTEAFF. The CDR3 DNA sequence: TGTGCCAGCAGCAAGTCTTTGGAGACGGCCGGGGAGAACACTGAAGCTTTCTTT.

This clone is a singleton in its sample. The gene calls are TRBV7-2 and TRBJ2-3, with TRBD2 matching 7 bases. The germline V gene has CDR1 SGHTA and CDR2 FQGNSA. This CDR3 is built from 15 residues. V dropped 5 bases and J dropped 2; count of bases not matched to a gene: 7. The CDR3 spells CASSPQRGLTDTQYF. The CDR3 DNA follows: TGTGCCAGCAGCCCGCAGCGGGGTCTCACAGATACGCAGTATTTT.

This rearrangement joins TRBV6-2 or TRBV6-3 to TRBJ1-4; no firm D call. CDR1 is MNHEY and CDR2 is SVGEGT in the germline V gene. The V and J ends lost 2 bases and 12 bases respectively, with 7 bases between them. The CDR3 covers 11 residues. The CDR3 bases are TGTGCCAGCAGTTACCCCGGGGAACTGTTTTTT. Protein sequence: CASSYPGELFF.

This clone was picked up one time. The V gene is TRBV5-5, the J gene TRBJ2-1, with 10 bases identical to TRBD1. Trimming at V came to 3 bases and at J to 4 bases, leaving 4 bases not matched to a gene. The CDR3 runs to 15 residues. The germline CDR1 and CDR2 sequences are SGHKS and YYEKEE (reference sequence). The CDR3 DNA reads as TGTGCCAGCAGCTCTGGACAGGGGGGTTACAATGAGCAGTTCTTC. Translation gives CASSSGQGGYNEQFF.

This chain uses TRBV2 with TRBJ1-6; 7 bases are shared with TRBD1. The CDR3 runs to 15 residues. Germline-derived CDR1 and CDR2 are SNHLY and FYNNEI. Trimming at V came to 6 bases and at J to 7 bases, leaving 9 bases not matched to a gene. CDR3 sequence reads: CASRDRELGNSPLHF. The CDR3 DNA sequence: TGTGCCAGCAGAGACAGGGAGCTGGGGAATTCACCCCTCCACTTT.

The chain uses TRBV5-5 and TRBJ1-3; TRBD1 agrees at 9 bases. J lost 4 bases, V lost 3 bases, and 8 bases had no gene match. Germline CDR1 reads SGHKS; CDR2 reads YYEKEE (reference sequence). There are 16 residues in the CDR3. Here the CDR3 reads CASSSGAGTGGNTIYF. The CDR3 DNA reads TGTGCCAGCAGCTCTGGGGCCGGGACAGGGGGAAACACCATATATTTT. The full variable domain, completed using reference TRBV5-5 and TRBJ1-3, is DAGVTQSPTHLIKTRGQQVTLRCSPISGHKSVSWYQQVLGQGPQFIFQYYEKEERGRGNFPDRFSARQFPNYSSELNVNALLLGDSALYLCASSSGAGTGGNTIYFGEGSWLTVV.

The gene calls are TRBV14 and TRBJ2-1; 8 bases match TRBD2. The CDR3 is 16 amino acids. With 0 bases clipped from V and 6 bases from J, the junction kept 7 bases outside the gene matches. Germline CDR1 reads SGHDN; CDR2 reads FVKESK. CDR3 sequence: CASSQDRGTRSNEQFF. DNA of the CDR3: TGTGCCAGCAGCCAAGATCGCGGGACTAGATCCAATGAGCAGTTCTTC.